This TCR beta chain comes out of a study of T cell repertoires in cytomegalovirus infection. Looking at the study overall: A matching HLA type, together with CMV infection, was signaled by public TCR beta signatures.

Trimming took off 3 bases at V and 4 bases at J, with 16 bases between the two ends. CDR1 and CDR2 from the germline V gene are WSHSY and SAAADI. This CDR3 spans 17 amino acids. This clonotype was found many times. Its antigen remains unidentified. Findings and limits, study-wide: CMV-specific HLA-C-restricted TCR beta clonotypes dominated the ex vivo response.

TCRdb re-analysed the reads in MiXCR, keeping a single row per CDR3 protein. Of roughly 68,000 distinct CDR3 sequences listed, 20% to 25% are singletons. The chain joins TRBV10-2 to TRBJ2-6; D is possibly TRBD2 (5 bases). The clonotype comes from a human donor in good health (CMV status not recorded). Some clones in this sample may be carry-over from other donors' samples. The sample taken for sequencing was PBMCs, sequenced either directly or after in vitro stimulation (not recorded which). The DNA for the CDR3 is TGCGCCAGCAGTGAACAAACCCGGGGTCCAGGGGCCAACGTCCTGACTTTC. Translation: CASSEQTRGPGANVLTF.